Shown below are 16 T cell receptor beta chains from a single sample sequenced in a study of identical twins. One entry per CDR3 protein results from TCRdb running MiXCR on the 5' RACE reads. This sample has just over 500,000 distinct CDR3 sequences, with 22% found just once. These data were also filed under a second study, of T cells expressing NK-cell markers.

Sequencing input: CD4+ T cells sorted from blood. These receptors all stem from a woman aged 18-29 years in good health.

This clonotype has just one count. The V and J genes are TRBV6-1 and TRBJ2-2, with TRBD1 as a possible D gene (5 bases). Between the trimmed V and J ends, which lost 7 bases and 4 bases, there was a span of 10 bases. The CDR3 sequence is 13 residues long. Germline V gives CDR1 MNHNS, CDR2 SASEGT. The DNA of the CDR3 is TGTGCCAGCACAGGGATCGGCACCGGGGAGCTGTTTTTT. This codes for CASTGIGTGELFF.

This clonotype was counted only a few times. This sequence joins TRBV29-1 and TRBJ1-4; the D gene is possibly TRBD1 (5 bases). V lost 4 bases and J 0 bases, leaving 6 bases between the germline ends. Germline values: CDR1 SQVTM, CDR2 ANQGSEA. This CDR3 is built from 13 residues. The CDR3 coding sequence is TGCAGCGTTGGGGGCACAACTAATGAAAAACTGTTTTTT. It yields the protein CSVGGTTNEKLFF.

The chain employs TRBV6-5 and TRBJ1-1; D uncertain. Trimming pared 8 bases from V and 3 bases from J, leaving 10 bases between. From germline, CDR1 is MNHEY and CDR2 SVGAGI. The CDR3 has 12 amino acids. DNA of the CDR3: TGTGCCAGCCAAACGTGGGACACTGAAGCTTTCTTT. Its translation: CASQTWDTEAFF.

This clonotype was seen a handful of times. V is TRBV5-6 and J is TRBJ1-5; 8 nucleotides line up with TRBD1. The CDR3 consists of 15 residues. Unmatched junction bases numbered 5, after V lost 2 bases and J lost 4 bases. In germline, CDR1 is SGHDT, CDR2 YYEEEE. The CDR3 bases are TGTGCCAGCAGCTTTAGAGGGACAGGTAATCAGCCCCAGCATTTT. Its protein product is CASSFRGTGNQPQHF.

The V call is TRBV20-1, the J call TRBJ2-5, with TRBD2 as a possible D gene (6 bases). V was pared by 3 bases and J by 5 bases, with 16 bases between. CDR1 and CDR2 (germline): DFQATT, SNEGSKA (reference sequence). The CDR3 is made up of 14 amino acids. Here the CDR3 reads CSASPRGRRETQYF. DNA for the CDR3: TGCAGTGCTAGTCCCCGGGGGAGAAGGGAGACCCAGTACTTC.

This clonotype has a handful of counts. The chain links TRBV3-1 to TRBJ2-4, with D unresolved. CDR1 is LGHDT, CDR2 YNNKEL, per germline (reference sequence). The CDR3 extends over 13 amino acids. V lost 3 bases and J 5 bases, leaving 8 bases between the germline ends. The CDR3 spells CASSHGVENIQYF. The CDR3 DNA reads as TGTGCCAGCAGCCATGGGGTCGAAAACATTCAGTACTTC.

This clonotype was found once. The chain employs TRBV6-2 or TRBV6-3 and TRBJ2-5; no clear D gene. The CDR3 runs 14 residues. Germline values: CDR1 MNHEY, CDR2 SVGEGT. Trimming removed 7 bases at V and 1 base at J, with 13 bases between. Here the CDR3 reads CASNQTLRQETQYF. The CDR3 DNA reads TGTGCCAGCAACCAGACACTACGCCAAGAGACCCAGTACTTC.

The genes are TRBV12-3 or TRBV12-4 and TRBJ1-5; D is uncertain. This CDR3 has 12 amino acids. Trimming pared 5 bases from V and 6 bases from J, leaving 8 bases between. CDR3 nucleotides: TGTGCCAGCAGTAGATTCCCTCAGCCCCAGCATTTT. Protein product: CASSRFPQPQHF.

The chain recombines TRBV5-1 with TRBJ2-3, with no clear D. Germline assignment: CDR1 SGHRS and CDR2 YFSETQ. Trimming cost V 7 bases and J 2 bases, with 8 bases left between them. The CDR3 loop spans 12 amino acids. The CDR3 DNA is TGCGCCAGCTGCGACAACACAGATACGCAGTATTTT. The encoded protein is CASCDNTDTQYF. Full variable domain (outside the CDR3, taken from reference TRBV5-1 and TRBJ2-3): KAGVTQTPRYLIKTRGQQVTLSCSPISGHRSVSWYQQTPGQGLQFLFEYFSETQRNKGNFPGRFSGRQFSNSRSEMNVSTLELGDSALYLCASCDNTDTQYFGPGTRLTVL.

This clonotype has a handful of counts. CDR3 in DNA: TGCAGTGCTTTACCCCACCACTACGAGCAGTACTTC. This codes for CSALPHHYEQYF. The genes are TRBV20-1 and TRBJ2-7; D gene uncertain. The CDR3 is 12 amino acids. Per germline, CDR1 DFQATT and CDR2 SNEGSKA (reference sequence). V lost 5 bases and J lost 3, with 11 bases in between.

This clonotype was observed a few times. The chain couples TRBV27 to TRBJ1-4; weak D call: TRBD1 (5 bases). CDR3 size: 18 residues. The V and J ends lost 2 bases and 0 bases respectively, with 16 bases between them. Germline CDR1 is MNHEY and CDR2 is SMNVEV (reference sequence). DNA for the CDR3: TGTGCCAGCAGTTTACGGGGGGTAGCCCATTCAACTAATGAAAAACTGTTTTTT. As protein: CASSLRGVAHSTNEKLFF.

This clonotype was counted only a few times. This chain's CDR3 is CASSPRLAGSTGELFF. For the CDR3, the DNA is TGTGCCAGCAGTCCCCGACTAGCAGGGAGCACCGGGGAGCTGTTTTTT. This sequence joins TRBV12-3 or TRBV12-4 and TRBJ2-2; 7 nucleotides line up with TRBD2. V shed 5 bases, J shed 4 bases, and the junction held 10 bases outside the gene matches. The CDR3 is 16 amino acids.

This clonotype was seen a handful of times. The chain is built from TRBV7-3 and TRBJ2-1; D possibly corresponds to TRBD2 (7 bases). This CDR3 is built from 13 residues. Germline V gives CDR1 SGHTA, CDR2 FQGTGA. Trimming took off 4 bases at V and 9 bases at J, with 13 bases between the two ends. Written as DNA, the CDR3 is TGTGCCAGCAGCTCGGGGGGCTTAGGTGAGCAGTTCTTC. Translation gives CASSSGGLGEQFF.

In its sample, this clonotype was seen a few times. One junction end does not reproduce the germline sequence, and a read error may be involved. The rearrangement uses TRBV4-3 and TRBJ1-5, with 8 nucleotides matching TRBD1. The CDR3 contains 14 residues. Germline loops: CDR1 LGHNA, CDR2 YSLEER. Here the CDR3 reads CASSQRTGNQPQHF. CDR3 bases: TGTGCCAGCAGCCAGAGGACAGGGAATCAGCCCCAGCATTTT.

This clonotype has more than one count but fewer than ten. The V gene is TRBV20-1, the J gene TRBJ1-2, with 9 bases that match TRBD1. After removal of 2 bases from V and 12 bases from J, the junction contained 10 bases not matched to a gene. The CDR3 length is 13 residues. Germline loops: CDR1 DFQATT, CDR2 SNEGSKA (reference sequence). This CDR3 is CSARSQQGALHTF. CDR3 coding DNA: TGCAGTGCTAGATCGCAACAGGGGGCTCTTCACACCTTC.

This rearrangement joins TRBV7-9 to TRBJ2-7; TRBD1 might be the D (6 bases). This CDR3 is 16 amino acids long. The V end was cut by 5 bases, the J end by 4 bases, with 21 bases between. Germline V lookup: CDR1 SEHNR, CDR2 FQNEAQ (reference sequence). The CDR3 DNA sequence: TGTGCCAGCAGCCCGACGGCCGGGACAAAACTTTACGAGCAGTACTTC. This gives the protein CASSPTAGTKLYEQYF.